This T cell receptor beta chain stems from a study of response to subunit inactivated influenza vaccine. V lost 4 bases and J 4 bases, leaving 13 bases between the germline ends. Germline lookup yields CDR1 SGHAT and CDR2 FQNNGV. The length of the CDR3 is 15 residues. From the RT-PCR reads, TCRdb called clonotypes with MiXCR, one entry per CDR3 protein. This table holds fewer than 700,000 distinct CDR3 sequences, roughly 13% found once. Notes on the study in general: That few new T cells are recruited by each seasonal influenza vaccination was the authors' suggestion.

With respect to this clonotype: Its matching antigen is unknown.

Sequenced here: PBMCs from blood, sampled roughly 48 days after vaccination. The chain links TRBV11-2 to TRBJ2-2, with a possible D match to TRBD1 (6 bases). The receptor was derived from a man in his fifties who received an inactivated influenza vaccine. CDR3 DNA: TGTGCCAGCAGCTCCACCGACAGGAGCACCGGGGAGCTGTTTTTT. Its protein product is CASSSTDRSTGELFF.